The 26 T cell receptor beta chains reported below all come from one sample, sequenced in a study of blood T cells in healthy people across ages. Through a sample-barcoded 5' primer and a J-beta primer mix, a second PCR was run for roughly 6 to 12 cycles. TCRdb processed the 5' RACE reads anew with MiXCR; each CDR3 protein has one entry. The data show over 1,300,000 distinct CDR3 sequences, with approximately 63% seen just once and roughly 6.3% held by the top ten. The sequencing input was blood. The receptors come from a man younger than 35 in good health.

V is TRBV7-9 and J is TRBJ2-7; a weak D match, TRBD1 (5 bases). CDR1 and CDR2 from the germline V gene are SEHNR and FQNEAQ (reference sequence). V gave up 6 bases and J gave up 0 bases, with 21 bases separating them. This CDR3 region has 17 residues. The CDR3 here is CASSFPGPTGLSYEQYF. Written as DNA, the CDR3 is TGTGCCAGCAGTTTCCCCGGTCCTACAGGTCTCTCCTACGAGCAGTACTTC.

The V call is TRBV15, the J call TRBJ1-1; D ambiguous. V was trimmed by 1 base and J by 3 bases, leaving 9 bases between them. Germline V gene data show CDR1 as LNHNV and CDR2 as YYDKDF (reference sequence). This CDR3 spans 14 amino acids. In nucleotides, the CDR3 is TGTGCCACCAGCAGAGTCGTGAGAGACACTGAAGCTTTCTTT. Amino acids: CATSRVVRDTEAFF.

The count of this clonotype is one. This sequence joins TRBV29-1 and TRBJ1-1, with 9 positions matching TRBD1. The CDR3 is made up of 14 amino acids. Germline CDR1 reads SQVTM; CDR2 reads ANQGSEA. V gave up 0 bases and J gave up 4 bases; unmatched junction bases: 3. CDR3 coding DNA: TGCAGCGTTGAAGAGACAGGGGGTAGCACTGAAGCTTTCTTT. Translation gives CSVEETGGSTEAFF.

The chain is built from TRBV9 and TRBJ1-2; 11 positions agree with TRBD1. V was pared by 6 bases and J by 6 bases, with 7 bases of the junction left unmatched. Germline V gene data show CDR1 as SGDLS and CDR2 as YYNGEE. The CDR3 runs 14 residues. CDR3 protein: CASTRTGGADGYTF. The CDR3 DNA reads as TGTGCCAGCACACGGACAGGGGGCGCGGATGGCTACACCTTC.

The chain has TRBV29-1 and TRBJ2-1; D uncertain. The J call may be mistaken, given a closer DNA end match to TRBJ2-7. Germline V gene data show CDR1 as SQVTM and CDR2 as ANQGSEA. The CDR3 sequence is 12 residues long. In DNA, the CDR3 is TGCAGCGTTGAAGTGGCAGACAATGAGCAGTACTTC. Protein product: CSVEVADNEQYF.

The chain employs TRBV5-1 and TRBJ2-7; TRBD1 matches 7 bases. Germline assignment: CDR1 SGHRS and CDR2 YFSETQ. V was pared by 2 bases and J by 4 bases, with 6 bases of the junction left unmatched. CDR3 length: 14 amino acids. The CDR3: CASSFDREMYEQYF. In nucleotides, the CDR3 is TGCGCCAGCAGCTTCGACAGGGAGATGTACGAGCAGTACTTC.

This clonotype was seen a handful of times. This rearrangement joins TRBV12-3 or TRBV12-4 to TRBJ2-7; D ambiguous. Deletions cut 3 bases from V and 4 bases from J, with 7 bases between. This CDR3 has 12 residues. CDR3 in amino acids: CASSFSEYEQYF. The DNA of the CDR3 is TGTGCCAGCAGTTTCTCTGAGTACGAGCAGTACTTC.

The V and J genes are TRBV28 and TRBJ2-5; D is unclear. This CDR3 is 13 amino acids long. Germline CDR1 MDHEN, CDR2 SYDVKM. V was shortened by 6 bases and J by 2 bases, with 10 bases between the two germline ends. The CDR3 region has the DNA TGTGCCAGCAGGGACCTTGAACAAGAGACCCAGTACTTC. It is translated as CASRDLEQETQYF.

Concerning this clonotype itself: One end of the junction fails to match germline, which may point to a read error. This chain joins TRBV10-1 and TRBJ2-5; D is ambiguous. This CDR3 region has 14 residues. From germline, CDR1 is WNHNN and CDR2 SYGVQD (reference sequence). The DNA for the CDR3 is TGCGCCAACAGTGAGTCCATCTCGCCGGAGACCCAGTACTTC. This sequence encodes CANSESISPETQYF.

The table lists this clonotype with a count of one. This rearrangement joins TRBV6-5 to TRBJ1-1, with D possibly matching TRBD1 (5 bases). Per germline, CDR1 MNHEY and CDR2 SVGAGI. This CDR3 has 14 amino acids. The V and J ends lost 1 base and 3 bases respectively, with 9 bases between them. The CDR3 DNA reads as TGTGCCAGCAGTTACTTGTCGGGGGACACTGAAGCTTTCTTT. Its translation is CASSYLSGDTEAFF.

Only a few counts were recorded for this clonotype. CDR3 sequence: CASSVPYGYTF. The CDR3 nucleotides are TGTGCCAGCAGTGTACCCTATGGCTACACCTTC. The chain joins TRBV2 to TRBJ1-2; D uncertain. V dropped 4 bases and J dropped 4 bases, with 4 bases sitting between them. Germline-derived CDR1 and CDR2 are SNHLY and FYNNEI. This CDR3 comprises 11 residues.

This clonotype was observed a handful of times. The chain carries TRBV24-1 and TRBJ2-1; 12 bases are shared with TRBD2. Germline V gene sequence: CDR1 KGHDR, CDR2 SFDVKD. V dropped 4 bases and J dropped 5; count of bases not matched to a gene: 5. There are 16 residues in the CDR3. CDR3 loop: CATSDSTSGSHNEQFF. CDR3 in DNA: TGTGCCACCAGTGACTCGACTAGCGGGAGCCACAATGAGCAGTTCTTC.

The CDR3, as DNA: TGTGCCAGCAGCTTGCAGCTATCTATGAACACTGAAGCTTTCTTT. Protein sequence: CASSLQLSMNTEAFF. V usage is TRBV7-9 and J usage is TRBJ1-1; D remains unclear. The CDR3 is 15 amino acids. Germline CDR1 SEHNR, CDR2 FQNEAQ (reference sequence). Trimming removed 3 bases at V and 0 bases at J, with 11 bases between.

The V and J genes are TRBV20-1 and TRBJ2-3; D is perhaps TRBD1 or TRBD2 (5 bases each). CDR1 DFQATT and CDR2 SNEGSKA come from the germline V gene (reference sequence). The CDR3 is 14 residues long. The ends were cut back, 6 bases at V and 1 base at J, with 14 bases in the middle. The CDR3 nucleotides are TGCAGTGCAAAAGGGGAGACTGGCACAGATACGCAGTATTTT. It encodes CSAKGETGTDTQYF.

The chain uses TRBV9 and TRBJ1-2, with D possibly TRBD1 on 5 matching bases. V lost 5 bases to trimming and J lost 2 bases, with 16 bases between them. The CDR3 contains 15 residues. Germline CDR1 reads SGDLS; CDR2 reads YYNGEE. As DNA, the CDR3 is TGTGCCAGCAGGGGTTCCCCCCGGGACAACTATGGCTACACCTTC. Its translation is CASRGSPRDNYGYTF.

As regards this clonotype: Sequence at one end of the junction differs from germline and may be a read error. This chain connects TRBV7-2 to TRBJ2-7; 8 bases map to TRBD1. The CDR3 is 17 residues long. Germline CDR1 SGHTA, CDR2 FQGNSA. The CDR3 spells CASSLVSRGPISHEQYF. The DNA of the CDR3 is TGTGCCAGCAGCTTAGTGTCCAGGGGGCCTATCTCCCACGAGCAGTACTTC.

The J gene is TRBJ2-7, the V gene TRBV28; perhaps TRBD1 as D (6 bases). V was clipped by 7 bases and J by 3 bases, with 19 bases between them. The CDR3 has 15 amino acids. The germline V gene encodes CDR1 MDHEN and CDR2 SYDVKM. CDR3: CASTEIQGAVYEQYF. In nucleotides, the CDR3 is TGTGCCAGCACCGAGATACAGGGTGCAGTCTACGAGCAGTACTTC.

This chain connects TRBV7-2 to TRBJ2-5; the match to TRBD2 covers 10 bases. With V trimmed by 3 bases and J by 11 bases, 18 bases remained unmatched. The germline CDR1 and CDR2 sequences are SGHTA and FQGNSA. This CDR3 spans 17 amino acids. The CDR3 region has the DNA TGTGCCAGCAGCTTGCGGCCCGGGACTAGCGACTACAAGGAGCAGTACTTC. Translation gives CASSLRPGTSDYKEQYF.

The sample holds many counts of this clonotype. The V call is TRBV6-5, the J call TRBJ2-5; 8 bases are a match to TRBD2. CDR1 and CDR2 (germline): MNHEY, SVGAGI. The CDR3 is 16 residues long. Germline trimming cut 8 bases from V and 1 base from J; bases unmatched to any gene: 12. The CDR3 DNA is TGTGCCAGCCGGGGGGGGGACCCAAACCTCCAAGAGACCCAGTACTTC. This encodes CASRGGDPNLQETQYF.

This clonotype has more than one count but fewer than ten. The CDR3 sequence is CASSFRGGRVEKLFF. The CDR3 nucleotides are TGTGCCAGCAGCTTCCGCGGTGGCAGGGTTGAAAAACTGTTTTTT. The chain joins TRBV12-1 to TRBJ1-4; the table's D call, TRBD1, has no DNA check behind it. TRBV12-1 is reported as a pseudogene. The CDR3 extends over 15 amino acids.

Written as DNA, the CDR3 is TGTGCCAGCAGCCAAGAAGTCGGGGATAGGCAGCCCCAGCATTTT. This encodes CASSQEVGDRQPQHF. The V call is TRBV4-2, the J call TRBJ1-5, with D hard to call. This CDR3 is built from 15 residues. V was pared by 0 bases and J by 7 bases, with 13 bases between. The V gene's germline CDR1 is LGHNA and CDR2 YNFKEQ.

This clonotype was picked up one time. The genes are TRBV9 and TRBJ1-2; 8 bases map to TRBD1. Per the germline V gene, CDR1 is SGDLS and CDR2 is YYNGEE. This CDR3 comprises 15 residues. The trim removed 4 bases at V and 6 bases at J, leaving 11 bases unmatched. The CDR3 protein is CASSPQQGEIDGYTF. The CDR3 DNA reads TGTGCCAGCAGCCCCCAACAGGGGGAAATTGATGGCTACACCTTC.

The V gene is TRBV6-5, the J gene TRBJ1-2, with D unclear. This CDR3 is built from 13 residues. In germline, CDR1 is MNHEY, CDR2 SVGAGI. The V gene lost 4 bases and the J gene lost 2 bases, with 8 bases spanning the gap. CDR3 in amino acids: CASSFEPNYGYTF. As DNA, the CDR3 is TGTGCCAGCAGTTTTGAGCCGAACTATGGCTACACCTTC.

This clonotype was picked up a small number of times. The chain carries TRBV30 and TRBJ1-4, with 9 bases matching TRBD1. Trimming at V came to 4 bases and at J to 8 bases, leaving 5 bases not matched to a gene. The germline CDR1 and CDR2 sequences are GTSNPN and SVGIG (reference sequence). The CDR3 spans 13 residues. The CDR3 here is CAWTTGGSEKLFF. CDR3 DNA: TGTGCCTGGACGACAGGGGGTAGCGAAAAACTGTTTTTT.

V is TRBV6-5 and J is TRBJ2-1, with 7 positions matching TRBD2. This CDR3 comprises 15 residues. Germline CDR1 and CDR2: MNHEY and SVGAGI. J lost 4 bases, V lost 6 bases, and 9 bases had no gene match. The CDR3 region is CASRTSWGEYNEQFF. The DNA of the CDR3 is TGTGCCAGCAGGACTAGCTGGGGTGAATACAATGAGCAGTTCTTC.

V usage is TRBV29-1 and J usage is TRBJ2-6; a weak D match, TRBD2 (6 bases). This CDR3 is built from 15 residues. V was trimmed by 0 bases and J by 1 base, leaving 7 bases between them. CDR1 is SQVTM, CDR2 ANQGSEA, per germline. CDR3 DNA sequence: TGCAGCGTTGAAGATGGGAGGTCTGGGGCCAACGTCCTGACTTTC. Its protein is CSVEDGRSGANVLTF.